One and the same sample provided the 13 T cell receptor beta chains below, sequenced in a study of response to subunit inactivated influenza vaccine. TCRdb recomputed calls from the RT-PCR reads with MiXCR, one row per CDR3 protein. Counted here are roughly 500,000 distinct CDR3 sequences, more than 15% occurring once; the ten biggest clones make up around 3%. This sample comprised CD4+ T cells sorted from PBMCs, obtained around 2 years after vaccination. These receptors all come from a man between 50 and 75 years old who received an inactivated influenza vaccine.

J is TRBJ2-5 and V is TRBV25-1; D unclear. Trimming removed 1 base from V and 0 bases from J, with 6 bases in between. This CDR3 has 14 amino acids. The V gene's germline CDR1 is MGHDK and CDR2 SYGVNS. In DNA form, the CDR3 reads TGTGCCAGCAGTGAATCCGATTACCAAGAGACCCAGTACTTC. It encodes CASSESDYQETQYF.

The chain links TRBV5-1 to TRBJ2-5; 11 nucleotides agree with TRBD1. The germline V gene has CDR1 SGHRS and CDR2 YFSETQ. The CDR3 is made up of 16 amino acids. J was trimmed by 2 bases and V by 4 bases; bases with no gene match: 7. DNA of the CDR3: TGCGCCAGCAGCCGGGACAGGGGGAACCCTCAAGAGACCCAGTACTTC. This sequence encodes CASSRDRGNPQETQYF.

This clonotype was observed a few times. V gene TRBV11-2 combines with J gene TRBJ2-7; 7 bases are shared with TRBD1. Trimming at V came to 1 base and at J to 2 bases, leaving 5 bases not matched to a gene. Germline CDR1 and CDR2: SGHAT and FQNNGV. The CDR3 contains 15 residues. The DNA for the CDR3 is TGTGCCAGCAGCTTAGTCCCACAGGGGACCTACGAGCAGTACTTC. Its translation is CASSLVPQGTYEQYF.

Written as DNA, the CDR3 is TGTGCCAGTGTTGGACCCTCGAGCTCCTACGAGCAGTACTTC. This translates into CASVGPSSSYEQYF. This rearrangement joins TRBV28 to TRBJ2-7; D is unclear. Trimming took off 9 bases at V and 0 bases at J, with 15 bases between the two ends. CDR3 length equals 14 residues. CDR1 and CDR2 (germline): MDHEN, SYDVKM.

This chain links TRBV29-1 with TRBJ2-6; D ambiguous. The V and J ends lost 5 bases and 4 bases respectively, with 3 bases between them. In germline, CDR1 is SQVTM, CDR2 ANQGSEA. The CDR3 loop spans 11 amino acids. This CDR3 reads CSVRGANVLTF. In nucleotides, the CDR3 is TGCAGCGTTAGGGGGGCCAACGTCCTGACTTTC.

This clonotype was seen more than once but under ten times. The chain recombines TRBV29-1 with TRBJ1-1; D gene uncertain. V was pared by 5 bases and J by 5 bases, with 9 bases between. Looked up from germline, CDR1 is SQVTM and CDR2 is ANQGSEA. CDR3 size: 11 residues. The CDR3: CSVRRETEAFF. CDR3 in DNA: TGCAGCGTTCGTCGCGAAACTGAAGCTTTCTTT. Filled out from reference TRBV29-1 and TRBJ1-1, the complete variable domain reads SAVISQKPSRDICQRGTSLTIQCQVDSQVTMMFWYRQQPGQSLTLIATANQGSEATYESGFVIDKFPISRPNLTFSTLTVSNMSPEDSSIYLCSVRRETEAFFGQGTRLTVV.

The chain employs TRBV25-1 and TRBJ2-2; 12 nucleotides line up with TRBD2. Germline V lookup: CDR1 MGHDK, CDR2 SYGVNS. The CDR3 sequence is 16 residues long. With 3 bases clipped from V and 7 bases from J, the junction kept 6 bases outside the gene matches. This CDR3 is CASSDMTSGGFGELFF. The CDR3 DNA reads TGTGCCAGCAGTGATATGACTAGCGGGGGTTTCGGGGAGCTGTTTTTT.

This clonotype has a handful of counts. The chain is built from TRBV5-6 and TRBJ2-1; the match to TRBD2 covers 16 bases. After removal of 4 bases from V and 9 bases from J, the junction contained 4 bases not matched to a gene. CDR3 length equals 15 residues. Germline CDR1 and CDR2: SGHDT and YYEEEE. The CDR3 here is CASSGTSGGASEQFF. CDR3 nucleotides: TGTGCCAGCAGCGGGACTAGCGGGGGGGCGAGTGAGCAGTTCTTC. Combining the CDR3 with reference TRBV5-6 and TRBJ2-1 gives the whole variable domain DAGVTQSPTHLIKTRGQQVTLRCSPKSGHDTVSWYQQALGQGPQFIFQYYEEEERQRGNFPDRFSGHQFPNYSSELNVNALLLGDSALYLCASSGTSGGASEQFFGPGTRLTVL.

This clonotype was seen only once. The CDR3 sequence is CSARDRGARSGELFF. The CDR3 DNA follows: TGCAGTGCTAGAGATCGAGGGGCTCGGTCCGGGGAGCTGTTTTTT. The V call is TRBV20-1, the J call TRBJ2-2; possibly TRBD1 or TRBD2 for D (5 bases each). The CDR3 extends over 15 amino acids. V shed 0 bases and J shed 6 bases, with 14 bases lying between them. CDR1 DFQATT and CDR2 SNEGSKA come from the germline V gene (reference sequence).

The chain links TRBV4-3 to TRBJ2-3; 10 nucleotides match TRBD2. J was trimmed by 6 bases and V by 1 base; bases with no gene match: 10. The CDR3 is 17 amino acids. The germline V gene has CDR1 LGHNA and CDR2 YSLEER. The CDR3 nucleotides are TGCGCCAGCAGCCAAGGGATTAGCGGGAGGCTGGGGGATACGCAGTATTTT. This encodes CASSQGISGRLGDTQYF.

The V call is TRBV20-1, the J call TRBJ2-7; maybe TRBD1 (6 bases). The germline V gene has CDR1 DFQATT and CDR2 SNEGSKA (reference sequence). V gave up 5 bases and J gave up 3 bases, with 17 bases separating them. This CDR3 region has 14 residues. CDR3: CSASLKEGGYEQYF. The CDR3 coding sequence is TGCAGTGCTTCACTCAAGGAAGGGGGCTACGAGCAGTACTTC.

This clonotype was seen more than once but under ten times. J is TRBJ2-3 and V is TRBV5-1; the D gene is possibly TRBD2 (6 bases). CDR3 length: 16 amino acids. V lost 1 base, J lost 4 bases, and 16 bases lay in between. Germline V CDR1 and CDR2: SGHRS, YFSETQ. The CDR3 is CASSLTGILAADTQYF. In DNA form, the CDR3 reads TGCGCCAGCAGCTTGACGGGCATATTAGCGGCAGATACGCAGTATTTT.

J is TRBJ1-4 and V is TRBV5-4; no clear D. CDR1 and CDR2 (germline): SGHNT, YYREEE (reference sequence). The CDR3 totals 15 residues. The ends were cut back, 0 bases at V and 2 bases at J, with 8 bases in the middle. As DNA, the CDR3 is TGTGCCAGCAGCTTGGTAGCGGGGACTAATGAAAAACTGTTTTTT. Encoded protein: CASSLVAGTNEKLFF.